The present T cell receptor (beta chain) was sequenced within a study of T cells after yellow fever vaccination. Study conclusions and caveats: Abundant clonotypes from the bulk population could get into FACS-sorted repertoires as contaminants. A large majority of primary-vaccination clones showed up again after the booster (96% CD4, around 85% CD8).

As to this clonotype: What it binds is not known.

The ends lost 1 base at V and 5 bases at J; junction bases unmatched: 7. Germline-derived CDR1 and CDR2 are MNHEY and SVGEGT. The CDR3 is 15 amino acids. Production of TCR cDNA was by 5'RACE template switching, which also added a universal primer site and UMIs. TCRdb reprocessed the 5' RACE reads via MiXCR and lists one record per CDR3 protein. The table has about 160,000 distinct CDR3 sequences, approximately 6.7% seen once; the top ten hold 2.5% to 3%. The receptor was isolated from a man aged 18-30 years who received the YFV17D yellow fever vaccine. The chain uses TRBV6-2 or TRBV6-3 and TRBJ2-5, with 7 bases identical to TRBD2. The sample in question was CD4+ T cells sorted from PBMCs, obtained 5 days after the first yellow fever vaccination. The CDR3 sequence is CASSYFTGGAETQYF. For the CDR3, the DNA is TGTGCCAGCAGTTACTTCACGGGGGGAGCGGAGACCCAGTACTTC.